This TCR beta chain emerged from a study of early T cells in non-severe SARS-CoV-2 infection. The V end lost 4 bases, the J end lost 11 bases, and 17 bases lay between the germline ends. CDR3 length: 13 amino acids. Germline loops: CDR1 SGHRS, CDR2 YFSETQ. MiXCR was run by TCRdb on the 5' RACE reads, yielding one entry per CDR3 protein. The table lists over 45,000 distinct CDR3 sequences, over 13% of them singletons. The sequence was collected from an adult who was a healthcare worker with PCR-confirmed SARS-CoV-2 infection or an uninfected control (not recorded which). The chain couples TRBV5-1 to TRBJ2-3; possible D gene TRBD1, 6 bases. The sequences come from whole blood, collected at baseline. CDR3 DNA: TGCGCCAGCAGCGAACGAGGGGGACGACAGCAGTATTTT. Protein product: CASSERGGRQQYF.